Each of the 6 T cell receptor beta chains below was sequenced from the same sample in a study of T-cell reconstitution after alpha-beta-depleted transplantation in children (dated by TCRdb to the mid-2010s). Read against the paper, the sample's treatment or condition label means: allogeneic hematopoietic cell transplantation with graft depleted of TCRalphabeta T cells and CD19 B cells. The library was produced with PCR. Sequencing relied on an Illumina HiSeq 2500. To normalize quantification of the TCRbeta repertoire, the TCR libraries were built with molecular barcoding that relied on unique molecular identifiers. The public reads were run again by TCRdb, first through fastp at Q25 and then through MiXCR, and only productive beta chains were kept. Rows are unified per CDR3 protein, each entry keeping the most common DNA and genes. For this sample there are over 150,000 distinct CDR3 sequences; approximately 7% appear just once. In total, the top ten clones hold about 6% of the sample.

Sample: PBMCs, taken before TCRalphabeta/CD19-depleted stem cell transplant. The source of these receptors is a boy under 10 years old with acute lymphoblastic leukemia, due to receive a stem cell transplant.

The genes are TRBV6-2 or TRBV6-3 and TRBJ1-5; D might be TRBD1 (5 bases). The CDR3 contains 14 residues. Germline CDR1 and CDR2: MNHEY and SVGEGT. Trimming took 5 bases from V and 7 from J, leaving 15 bases between them. CDR3 coding DNA: TGTGCCAGCAGTCTGTTGAGTGGGGGACAGCCCCAGCATTTT. Translating gives CASSLLSGGQPQHF.

This clonotype was recorded at least ten times. The chain joins TRBV15 to TRBJ1-6; 8 bases are shared with TRBD1. The CDR3 is 14 residues long. The V gene end was trimmed by 4 bases and the J gene end by 9 bases; junction bases not matched to a gene: 5. Germline V lookup: CDR1 LNHNV, CDR2 YYDKDF (reference sequence). The CDR3 here is CATSIQGGTSPLHF. The CDR3 region has the DNA TGTGCCACCAGCATACAGGGGGGAACTTCACCCCTCCACTTT.

This chain connects TRBV7-2 to TRBJ2-5; TRBD2 might be the D (7 bases). CDR1 is SGHTA and CDR2 is FQGNSA in the germline V gene. V shed 3 bases and J shed 4 bases, with 15 bases lying between them. This CDR3 contains 15 residues. CDR3 sequence: CASSLEGGGLETQYF. CDR3 bases: TGTGCCAGCAGCTTGGAAGGGGGAGGGCTAGAGACCCAGTACTTC.

This clonotype was observed many times. The V gene is TRBV20-1, the J gene TRBJ1-1; 7 bases fit TRBD1. V shed 8 bases and J 4 bases; nucleotides not matched to a gene: 16. The CDR3 has 15 amino acids. CDR1 is DFQATT, CDR2 SNEGSKA, per germline (reference sequence). The CDR3 is CSCYHDPTGSTEAFF. The CDR3 DNA reads TGCAGTTGCTATCACGATCCGACAGGGAGCACTGAAGCTTTCTTT.

This clonotype was counted between two and nine times. This sequence joins TRBV28 and TRBJ1-3; a weak D match, TRBD1 (6 bases). Between the trimmed V and J ends, which lost 3 bases and 3 bases, there was a span of 9 bases. This CDR3 comprises 14 residues. CDR1 MDHEN and CDR2 SYDVKM come from the germline V gene. The CDR3 DNA reads TGTGCCAGCAGTTTTGGGGGCCGTGGAAACACCATATATTTT. Translated, it gives CASSFGGRGNTIYF.

This clonotype has at least ten counts. The rearrangement uses TRBV4-3 and TRBJ2-1; D is undetermined. Germline CDR1 and CDR2: LGHNA and YSLEER. V lost 0 bases and J 6 bases, leaving 9 bases between the germline ends. This CDR3 contains 14 residues. The CDR3 DNA sequence: TGCGCCAGCAGCCAAGAACCAGGAATCAATGAGCAGTTCTTC. The encoded protein is CASSQEPGINEQFF.